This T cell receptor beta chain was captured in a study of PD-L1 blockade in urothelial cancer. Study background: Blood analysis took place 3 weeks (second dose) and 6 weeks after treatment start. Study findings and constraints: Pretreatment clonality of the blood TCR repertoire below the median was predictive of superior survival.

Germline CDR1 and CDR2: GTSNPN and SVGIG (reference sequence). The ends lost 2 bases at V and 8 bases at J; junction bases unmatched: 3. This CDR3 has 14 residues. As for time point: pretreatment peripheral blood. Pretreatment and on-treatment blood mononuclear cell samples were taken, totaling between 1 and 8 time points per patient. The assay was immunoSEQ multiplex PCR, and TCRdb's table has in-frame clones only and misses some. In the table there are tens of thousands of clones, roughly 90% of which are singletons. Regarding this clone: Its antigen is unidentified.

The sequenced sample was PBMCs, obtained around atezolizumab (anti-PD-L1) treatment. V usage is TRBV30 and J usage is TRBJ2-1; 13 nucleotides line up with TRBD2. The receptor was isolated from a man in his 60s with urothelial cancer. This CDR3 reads CAWSTSGGADEQFF. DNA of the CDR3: TGTGCCTGGAGTACTAGCGGGGGGGCGGATGAGCAGTTCTTC.